The text below deals with one T cell receptor beta chain. This PCR relied on a set of 60 Vbeta primers and 13 Jbeta primers. Method: immunoSEQ multiplex PCR; TCRdb's copy keeps in-frame clones and lacks some. The data contain approximately 140,000 clones, 70% to 80% of them singletons. From germline, CDR1 is MDHEN and CDR2 SYDVKM. The CDR3 is 17 residues long. The trim removed 3 bases at V and 6 bases at J, leaving 17 bases unmatched. This entry comes from a study of cytomegalovirus exposure and HLA in healthy donors. The TCR comes from a woman aged 50 to 60 in good health and CMV-seropositive. The sample taken for sequencing was PBMCs. V is TRBV28 and J is TRBJ2-7; 7 nucleotides match TRBD2. For the CDR3, the DNA is TGTGCCAGCAGTTTCCCGGACCTAGCGGCGGCCCCCAGCGAGCAGTACTTC. This encodes CASSFPDLAAAPSEQYF.